Here is one T cell receptor (beta chain) with its context. The data belong to a study of cytomegalovirus exposure and HLA in healthy donors. A multiplex PCR was run with 60 Vbeta primers and 13 Jbeta primers. The assay was immunoSEQ multiplex PCR, and TCRdb's table has in-frame clones only and misses some. The data show over 200,000 clones, with 82% seen just once and approximately 0.62% held by the top ten. CDR3 size: 14 residues. CDR1 is SNHLY and CDR2 is FYNNEI in the germline V gene. The rearrangement links TRBV2 to TRBJ2-3; 7 bases are a match to TRBD1. The sequence derives from a woman between 35 and 50 years old in good health and CMV-seronegative. Sequenced material: PBMCs. The CDR3 DNA is TGTGCTACCGATGACAGGGTCGGCACAGATACGCAGTATTTT. Translated: CATDDRVGTDTQYF.